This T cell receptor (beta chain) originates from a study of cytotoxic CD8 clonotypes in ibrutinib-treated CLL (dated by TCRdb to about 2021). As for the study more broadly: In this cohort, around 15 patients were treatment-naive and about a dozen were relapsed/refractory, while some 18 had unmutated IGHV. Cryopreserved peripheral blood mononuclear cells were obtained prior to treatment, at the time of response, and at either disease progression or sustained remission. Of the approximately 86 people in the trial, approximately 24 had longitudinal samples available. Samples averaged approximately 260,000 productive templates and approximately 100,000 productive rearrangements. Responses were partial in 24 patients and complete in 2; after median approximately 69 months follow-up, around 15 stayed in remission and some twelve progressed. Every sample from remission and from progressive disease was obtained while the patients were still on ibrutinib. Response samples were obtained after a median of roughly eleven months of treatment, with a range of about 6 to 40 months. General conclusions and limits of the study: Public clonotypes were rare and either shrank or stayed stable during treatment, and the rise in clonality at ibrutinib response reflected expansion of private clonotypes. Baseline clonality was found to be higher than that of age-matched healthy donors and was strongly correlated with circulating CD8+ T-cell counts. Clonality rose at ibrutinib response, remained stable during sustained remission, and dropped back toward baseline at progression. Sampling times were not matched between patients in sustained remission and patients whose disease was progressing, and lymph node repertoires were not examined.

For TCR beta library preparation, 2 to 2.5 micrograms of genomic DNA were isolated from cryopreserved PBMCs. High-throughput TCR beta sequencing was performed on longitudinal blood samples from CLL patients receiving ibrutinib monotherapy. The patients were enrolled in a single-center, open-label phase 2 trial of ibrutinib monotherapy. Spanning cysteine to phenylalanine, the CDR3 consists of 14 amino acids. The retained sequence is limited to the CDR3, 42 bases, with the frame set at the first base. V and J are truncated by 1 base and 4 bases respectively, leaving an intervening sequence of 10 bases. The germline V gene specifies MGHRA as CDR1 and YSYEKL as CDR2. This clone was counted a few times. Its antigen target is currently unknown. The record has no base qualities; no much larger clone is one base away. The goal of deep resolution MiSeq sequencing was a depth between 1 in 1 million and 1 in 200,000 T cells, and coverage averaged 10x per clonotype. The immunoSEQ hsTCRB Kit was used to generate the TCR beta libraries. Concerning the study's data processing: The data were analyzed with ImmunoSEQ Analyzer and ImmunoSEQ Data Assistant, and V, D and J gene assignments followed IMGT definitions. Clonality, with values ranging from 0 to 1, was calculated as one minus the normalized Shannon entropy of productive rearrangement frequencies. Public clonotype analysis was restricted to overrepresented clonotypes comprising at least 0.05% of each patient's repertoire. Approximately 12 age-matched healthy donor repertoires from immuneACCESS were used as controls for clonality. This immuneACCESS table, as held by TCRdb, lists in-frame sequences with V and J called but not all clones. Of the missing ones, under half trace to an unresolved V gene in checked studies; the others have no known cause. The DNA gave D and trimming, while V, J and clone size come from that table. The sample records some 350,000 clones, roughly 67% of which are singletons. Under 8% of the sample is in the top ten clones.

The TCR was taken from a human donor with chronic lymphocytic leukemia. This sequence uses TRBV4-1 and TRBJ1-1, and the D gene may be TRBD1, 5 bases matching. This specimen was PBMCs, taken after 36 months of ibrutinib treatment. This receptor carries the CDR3 CASSQVGVGTEAFF. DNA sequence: TGCGCCAGCAGCCAAGTGGGGGTGGGCACTGAAGCTTTCTTT.